This T cell receptor (beta chain) was profiled in a study of T cell changes during pregnancy in multiple sclerosis. The germline V gene has CDR1 MNHNS and CDR2 SASEGT. This CDR3 is 14 amino acids long. Trimming pared 0 bases from V and 2 bases from J, leaving 8 bases between. The data were produced by immunoSEQ multiplex PCR, yet TCRdb's version contains in-frame clones alone and is incomplete. The table has roughly 34,000 clones, approximately 91% seen once; the top ten hold approximately 4.6%. The J gene is TRBJ2-7, the V gene TRBV6-1, with a tentative D call TRBD2 (5 bases). The material sequenced was peripheral blood, taken in the second trimester of pregnancy. The TCR sequence derives from a female donor in good health, enrolled as a control in a pregnancy study. This CDR3 is CASSEAEEAYEQYF. In nucleotides, the CDR3 is TGTGCCAGCAGTGAAGCCGAGGAGGCCTACGAGCAGTACTTC.